This TCR beta chain was sequenced for a study of immune evolution from preneoplasia to lung adenocarcinoma. About the research overall: HLA loss of heterozygosity: around 6.5% AIS, around 16% MIA, about 35% ADC, none AAH.

Study outcomes and limitations: Top clone share appeared to fall from AAH through AIS, MIA, adenocarcinoma. Clonality was highest in normal lung, lower in later-stage lesions apparently.

Two lung cancer pathologists independently confirmed each histologic diagnosis. In its sample, this clone was seen once. Antigen specificity is unknown. TCRdb's copy holds only in-frame clones and misses some; the assay was immunoSEQ multiplex PCR. The sample has around 7,000 clones, roughly 69% seen once. The receptor comes from a donor at least 70 years old with lung adenocarcinoma. Some clones in this sample may be carry-over from other donors' samples. Sequenced input: FFPE atypical adenomatous hyperplasia tissue from the lung. Subset in this sample: atypical adenomatous hyperplasia (AAH), lung preneoplasia.

CDR3 coding DNA: TGCGCCAGCAGCCAAGTAAGCGCCCAAGCAGCCATCTATGGCTACACCTTC. As protein: CASSQVSAQAAIYGYTF. The V call is TRBV4-1, the J call TRBJ1-2; the D is unclear. CDR3 length: 17 amino acids. Germline V CDR1 and CDR2: MGHRA, YSYEKL. V lost 1 base, J lost 4 bases, and 19 bases lay in between.